This T cell receptor (beta chain) emerged from a study of T cells and Merkel cell carcinoma outcomes. Study findings and constraints: Reportedly, T-cell repertoire with density predicts Merkel cell carcinoma outcomes.

Some clones are missing from TCRdb's copy, which holds only in-frame ones; the method was immunoSEQ multiplex PCR. The table includes 8,500 to 10,000 clones, 80% to 90% detected once. Germline assignment: CDR1 SGHRS and CDR2 YFSETQ. V lost 2 bases, J lost 0 bases, and 11 bases lay in between. The length of the CDR3 is 15 residues. With regard to this clone: Its antigen is undetermined.

The sequencing input was tumor tissue from Merkel cell carcinoma. The receptor's source is a human donor with Merkel cell carcinoma. V is TRBV5-1 and J is TRBJ1-2; D remains ambiguous. The CDR3 nucleotides are TGCGCCAGCAGCTTTTTGGTCGGTTCTAACTATGGCTACACCTTC. This codes for CASSFLVGSNYGYTF.